Listed here are 10 T cell receptor beta chains from one sample, sequenced in a study of early T cells in non-severe SARS-CoV-2 infection. From the 5' RACE reads, TCRdb called clonotypes with MiXCR, one entry per CDR3 protein. This table has 25,000 to 35,000 distinct CDR3 sequences, roughly 5.9% appearing once. Sample: whole blood. The receptors were gathered from an adult who was a healthcare worker with PCR-confirmed SARS-CoV-2 infection or an uninfected control (not recorded which).

This clonotype was detected ten times or more. The chain carries TRBV4-1 and TRBJ2-2; D is possibly TRBD2 (6 bases). The CDR3 runs 15 residues. Trimming took off 0 bases at V and 3 bases at J, with 8 bases between the two ends. Germline V gives CDR1 MGHRA, CDR2 YSYEKL. The CDR3, as DNA: TGCGCCAGCAGCCAAGAACGGGAGTACACCGGGGAGCTGTTTTTT. Translating gives CASSQEREYTGELFF.

This clonotype was found many times. The chain has TRBV11-3 and TRBJ2-1, with 15 bases that match TRBD2. Unmatched junction bases numbered 8, after V lost 3 bases and J lost 8 bases. The CDR3 runs to 17 residues. Per germline, CDR1 SGHNT and CDR2 YENEEA. The DNA of the CDR3 is TGTGCCAGCAGCTTTGGACTAGCGGGAGGGCCGGGGGATGAGCAGTTCTTC. Its translation is CASSFGLAGGPGDEQFF.

V and J are TRBV6-6 and TRBJ2-1, with 7 bases lining up with TRBD2. The CDR3 length is 16 residues. Unmatched junction bases numbered 7, after V lost 3 bases and J lost 2 bases. Germline CDR1 reads MNHNY; CDR2 reads SVGAGI (reference sequence). The CDR3 DNA sequence: TGTGCCAGCAGTTATTGGCGGGAGAACCCCTACAATGAGCAGTTCTTC. This sequence encodes CASSYWRENPYNEQFF.

This clonotype was counted many times. V is TRBV24-1 and J is TRBJ2-7; D might be TRBD2 (5 bases). Germline CDR1 and CDR2: KGHDR and SFDVKD. V lost 5 bases to trimming and J lost 3 bases, with 13 bases between them. The CDR3 loop spans 14 amino acids. The CDR3 DNA is TGTGCCACCAGTGTCTACCGGGATTACTACGAGCAGTACGTC. Its protein is CATSVYRDYYEQYV.

This clonotype was seen many times. This chain joins TRBV28 and TRBJ1-1; D is unclear. The CDR3 covers 13 residues. Germline V lookup: CDR1 MDHEN, CDR2 SYDVKM. The ends were cut back, 4 bases at V and 1 base at J, with 7 bases in the middle. The CDR3 DNA reads TGTGCCAGCAGTTCCACCCAGAACACTGAAGCTTTCTTT. It specifies CASSSTQNTEAFF.

The chain combines TRBV15 with TRBJ1-3; no clear D. CDR3 length: 14 residues. V was trimmed by 8 bases and J by 0 bases, leaving 11 bases between them. The germline V gene encodes CDR1 LNHNV and CDR2 YYDKDF (reference sequence). The CDR3 reads CATSRPSSGNTIYF. In nucleotides, the CDR3 is TGTGCCACCTCCCGACCGAGCTCTGGAAACACCATATATTTT. Looking up the rest from reference TRBV15 and TRBJ1-3 gives the full variable domain: DAMVIQNPRYQVTQFGKPVTLSCSQTLNHNVMYWYQQKSSQAPKLLFHYYDKDFNNEADTPDNFQSRRPNTSFCFLDIRSPGLGDTAMYLCATSRPSSGNTIYFGEGSWLTVV.

This clonotype appeared many times. This sequence joins TRBV27 and TRBJ1-6; D is perhaps TRBD1 (5 bases). The CDR3 is 16 residues long. Trimming took 6 bases from V and 4 from J, leaving 16 bases between them. In germline, CDR1 is MNHEY, CDR2 SMNVEV (reference sequence). The CDR3, as DNA: TGTGCCAGCAGGCCCCCCATGACAGTTTATAATTCACCCCTCCACTTT. Its protein is CASRPPMTVYNSPLHF.

This clonotype was detected ten times or more. The V and J genes are TRBV20-1 and TRBJ1-1, with D uncertain. The CDR3 loop spans 14 amino acids. The V and J ends lost 5 bases and 0 bases respectively, with 13 bases between them. The germline V gene encodes CDR1 DFQATT and CDR2 SNEGSKA (reference sequence). The CDR3, as DNA: TGCAGTGCTTTGGGTGGGCGCATGAACACTGAAGCTTTCTTT. Its protein product is CSALGGRMNTEAFF.

This clonotype was counted at least ten times. A read error may account for a junction end that differs from germline. This sequence joins TRBV7-9 and TRBJ2-1, with TRBD2 matching 14 bases. The CDR3 contains 17 residues. Germline-derived CDR1 and CDR2 are SEHNR and FQNEAQ (reference sequence). CDR3 loop: CAISNPERLAGGREQFF. The CDR3 DNA sequence: TGTGCCATCAGCAATCCAGAGCGACTAGCGGGAGGGCGTGAGCAGTTCTTC. The full variable domain, rest sourced from reference TRBV7-9 and TRBJ2-1, is DTGVSQNPRHKITKRGQNVTFRCDPISEHNRLYWYRQTLGQGPEFLTYFQNEAQLEKSRLLSDRFSAERPKGSFSTLEIQRTEQGDSAMYLCAISNPERLAGGREQFFGPGTRLTVL.

This clonotype was seen ten or more times. The rearrangement joins TRBV11-2 to TRBJ2-4, with a weak D call TRBD1 (6 bases). V dropped 5 bases and J dropped 0 bases, with 20 bases sitting between them. Germline loops: CDR1 SGHAT, CDR2 FQNNGV. The CDR3 totals 18 residues. Here the CDR3 DNA reads TGTGCCAGCAGCCCGTACCTGGACAGATTCTTAGCCAAAAACATTCAGTACTTC. Encoded protein: CASSPYLDRFLAKNIQYF. Full variable domain (remainder filled in from reference TRBV11-2 and TRBJ2-4): EAGVAQSPRYKIIEKRQSVAFWCNPISGHATLYWYQQILGQGPKLLIQFQNNGVVDDSQLPKDRFSAERLKGVDSTLKIQPAKLEDSAVYLCASSPYLDRFLAKNIQYFGAGTRLSVL.